What follows describes a single T cell receptor beta chain. What it recognizes is unknown. These data originate in a study of beta chain features in type 1 diabetes. Study-wide results and caveats: Short templates might get an advantage during PCR, and this would be equal in patients and controls. Junctions at VDJ sites from type 1 diabetes patients had fewer insertions and more deletions.

The J segment lost 7 bases and the V segment lost 4 bases, leaving 4 bases of the junction unmatched. Per the germline V gene, CDR1 is KGHSH and CDR2 is LQKENI. This CDR3 is built from 14 residues. Isolated RNA was reverse transcribed in full, so expressed TCRB transcripts were sequenced. Data came from immunoSEQ multiplex PCR; TCRdb stores just in-frame clones and leaves some out. The top ten clones hold roughly 0.035% of a sample with hundreds of thousands of clones, 14% of them seen once. Cells sorted by CD45RO/CCR7/CD25/CD127/CD95/CD27 comprised CD4+ naive, central memory, regulatory and stem cell-like memory cells. Once sorted, every population was more than 95% pure.

Sequences were obtained from naive CD4+ T cells from blood. The receptor was derived from a man aged 25-40 years in good health. The V call is TRBV18, the J call TRBJ1-2, with 12 bases identical to TRBD1. CDR3 residues: CASSLGTGGRGYTF. The CDR3 coding sequence is TGTGCCAGCTCACTAGGGACAGGGGGCCGTGGCTACACCTTC. Supplemented by reference TRBV18 and TRBJ1-2, the full variable domain reads NAGVMQNPRHLVRRRGQEARLRCSPMKGHSHVYWYRQLPEEGLKFMVYLQKENIIDESGMPKERFSAEFPKEGPSILRIQQVVRGDSAAYFCASSLGTGGRGYTFGSGTRLTVV.